The 30 T cell receptor beta chains below were found in one sample sequenced in a study of blood T cell repertoires in COVID-19. Sequencing was performed with immunoSEQ multiplex PCR; in TCRdb, only in-frame clones are kept and a portion is missing. Among over 200,000 clones listed, 88% were seen once. The sample consisted of peripheral blood. These receptors all come from a woman aged 60-75 years with acute or convalescent COVID-19.

This chain joins TRBV28 and TRBJ1-1, with 9 bases lining up with TRBD1. CDR3 length: 13 amino acids. Germline CDR1 and CDR2: MDHEN and SYDVKM. J lost 11 bases, V lost 6 bases, and 10 bases had no gene match. Here the CDR3 reads CASRSGTGLLAFF. The CDR3 DNA follows: TGTGCCAGCAGATCCGGGACAGGGCTTCTGGCTTTCTTT.

The rearrangement joins TRBV19 to TRBJ1-5; D is unclear. V was pared by 7 bases and J by 7 bases, with 14 bases between. The length of the CDR3 is 13 residues. Per the germline V gene, CDR1 is LNHDA and CDR2 is SQIVND (reference sequence). Here the CDR3 reads CASKKGDRQPQHF. CDR3 DNA sequence: TGTGCCAGTAAAAAGGGAGATCGACAGCCCCAGCATTTT.

This chain's CDR3 is CASSQRGSPLHF. The CDR3 DNA is TGTGCCAGCAGCCAACGGGGTTCACCCCTCCACTTT. The genes are TRBV6-5 and TRBJ1-6; D unclear. In germline, CDR1 is MNHEY, CDR2 SVGAGI. CDR3 length: 12 residues. V lost 6 bases, J lost 9 bases, and 9 bases lay in between.

The V and J genes are TRBV30 and TRBJ1-5; a possible D gene is TRBD1 (5 bases). Between the trimmed V and J ends, which lost 0 bases and 5 bases, there was a span of 17 bases. CDR3 length: 16 residues. Germline loops: CDR1 GTSNPN, CDR2 SVGIG (reference sequence). In DNA form, the CDR3 reads TGTGCCTGGAGTGTGGGGGGATTTGGCCAGGATCAGCCCCAGCATTTT. Translating it yields CAWSVGGFGQDQPQHF.

The CDR3, as DNA: TGTGCCAGCAGCCCTATTGGATTAGCGGGGGATCGGATGGATACGCAGTATTTT. Translated: CASSPIGLAGDRMDTQYF. The gene calls are TRBV9 and TRBJ2-3; 9 nucleotides agree with TRBD2. Germline V gene data show CDR1 as SGDLS and CDR2 as YYNGEE. This CDR3 comprises 18 residues. The ends lost 4 bases at V and 6 bases at J; junction bases unmatched: 18.

This clone was counted once. The rearrangement links TRBV27 to TRBJ2-2; possible D gene TRBD1, 6 bases. CDR3 length equals 15 residues. Trimming took 6 bases from V and 0 from J, leaving 11 bases between them. Germline V gene sequence: CDR1 MNHEY, CDR2 SMNVEV (reference sequence). In nucleotides, the CDR3 is TGTGCCAGCAGATTCCAGGGGTCGAACACCGGGGAGCTGTTTTTT. Its translation is CASRFQGSNTGELFF.

J is TRBJ1-1 and V is TRBV4-1; D unresolved. Germline lookup yields CDR1 MGHRA and CDR2 YSYEKL. The V end was cut by 2 bases, the J end by 0 bases, with 7 bases between. The CDR3 sequence is 14 residues long. CDR3 DNA sequence: TGCGCCAGCAGCCAACTCCCCCTGAACACTGAAGCTTTCTTT. This sequence encodes CASSQLPLNTEAFF.

V gene TRBV5-1 combines with J gene TRBJ1-1; D call uncertain. The CDR3 contains 13 residues. The germline V and J ends were trimmed by 0 bases and 7 bases, with 10 bases remaining between them. The germline gives CDR1 SGHRS, CDR2 YFSETQ. The CDR3 DNA reads as TGCGCCAGCAGCTTGGCACGGGGTGGTGAAGCTTTCTTT. As protein: CASSLARGGEAFF.

This rearrangement joins TRBV5-1 to TRBJ1-6; D unclear. Germline V gene data show CDR1 as SGHRS and CDR2 as YFSETQ. Trimming took 2 bases from V and 7 from J, leaving 13 bases between them. CDR3 length: 15 amino acids. The CDR3 nucleotides are TGCGCCAGCAGCTTAATAGGCCCCGGGAATTCACCCCTCCACTTT. The encoded protein is CASSLIGPGNSPLHF.

This clone has a handful of counts. The chain couples TRBV18 to TRBJ1-4; 8 bases agree with TRBD1. Germline-derived CDR1 and CDR2 are KGHSH and LQKENI. The CDR3 covers 17 residues. V lost 3 bases, J lost 3 bases, and 9 bases stayed unmatched. The DNA for the CDR3 is TGTGCCAGCTCACCCAGGGGGCGCCTGATGGCTAATGAAAAACTGTTTTTT. Its protein is CASSPRGRLMANEKLFF.

This chain joins TRBV5-1 and TRBJ2-7; weak D call: TRBD2 (6 bases). This CDR3 contains 14 residues. CDR1 and CDR2 from the germline V gene are SGHRS and YFSETQ. V was shortened by 6 bases and J by 5 bases, with 18 bases between the two germline ends. The CDR3 sequence: CASMGGRTYDEQYF. As DNA, the CDR3 is TGCGCCAGCATGGGGGGTAGGACATACGACGAGCAGTACTTC.

This chain uses TRBV28 with TRBJ2-3; 9 positions match TRBD1. Trimming took 6 bases from V and 0 from J; bases not matched to a gene: 7. CDR1 and CDR2 (germline): MDHEN, SYDVKM. The CDR3 has 16 amino acids. CDR3 DNA sequence: TGTGCCAGCAGGGAAAGGACAGGGGCAAGCACAGATACGCAGTATTTT. This gives the protein CASRERTGASTDTQYF.

The table lists this clone with a count of one. V and J are TRBV3-1 (or the pseudogene TRBV3-2) and TRBJ2-1; D is unresolved. Between the trimmed V and J ends, which lost 4 bases and 4 bases, there was a span of 14 bases. Germline V gene data show CDR1 as LGHDT and CDR2 as YNNKEL (reference sequence). This CDR3 has 15 residues. In DNA form, the CDR3 reads TGTGCCAGCAGCCCCCCCTCTAGATTATACAATGAGCAGTTCTTC. This translates into CASSPPSRLYNEQFF.

This sequence joins TRBV2 and TRBJ2-4, with TRBD2 identical over 8 bases. The CDR3 has 15 amino acids. The trim removed 2 bases at V and 6 bases at J, leaving 6 bases unmatched. Germline V gives CDR1 SNHLY, CDR2 FYNNEI. The CDR3 bases are TGTGCCAGCAGTGAAAGTAGCGGGGTCCCAAACATTCAGTACTTC. Translating it yields CASSESSGVPNIQYF.

The chain carries TRBV15 and TRBJ2-1; a weak D match, TRBD1 (6 bases). The germline V gene has CDR1 LNHNV and CDR2 YYDKDF (reference sequence). Between the trimmed V and J ends, which lost 6 bases and 1 base, there was a span of 10 bases. The CDR3 contains 14 residues. CDR3 sequence: CATRTGTSYNEQFF. The CDR3 DNA sequence: TGTGCCACCAGAACAGGGACGTCCTACAATGAGCAGTTCTTC. The full variable domain, its missing parts supplied by reference TRBV15 and TRBJ2-1, is DAMVIQNPRYQVTQFGKPVTLSCSQTLNHNVMYWYQQKSSQAPKLLFHYYDKDFNNEADTPDNFQSRRPNTSFCFLDIRSPGLGDTAMYLCATRTGTSYNEQFFGPGTRLTVL.

On this clone itself: Other nucleotide sequences from this sample produce the same CDR3. The chain has TRBV10-2 and TRBJ2-1, with TRBD1 identical over 10 bases. V was clipped by 6 bases and J by 5 bases; unmatched bases: 4. Looked up from germline, CDR1 is WSHSY and CDR2 is SAAADI. This CDR3 has 14 residues. CDR3: CASRGGQGNNEQFF. In nucleotides, the CDR3 is TGCGCCAGCAGAGGGGGACAGGGGAACAATGAGCAGTTCTTC.

The V and J genes are TRBV11-2 and TRBJ1-1; D gene uncertain. V was cut by 6 bases and J by 3 bases, with 14 bases left in between. The CDR3 is made up of 14 amino acids. Per germline, CDR1 SGHAT and CDR2 FQNNGV. CDR3 loop: CASSFTGRDTEAFF. The CDR3 DNA follows: TGTGCCAGCAGTTTCACCGGGAGAGACACTGAAGCTTTCTTT. Variable domain in full (rest from reference TRBV11-2 and TRBJ1-1): EAGVAQSPRYKIIEKRQSVAFWCNPISGHATLYWYQQILGQGPKLLIQFQNNGVVDDSQLPKDRFSAERLKGVDSTLKIQPAKLEDSAVYLCASSFTGRDTEAFFGQGTRLTVV.

This clone has just one count. The CDR3 protein is CASTPGTSNEQFF. The CDR3 DNA follows: TGTGCCAGTACTCCCGGGACTAGCAATGAGCAGTTCTTC. The chain links TRBV19 to TRBJ2-1; 8 bases line up with TRBD2. Germline CDR1 LNHDA, CDR2 SQIVND (reference sequence). The CDR3 has 13 amino acids. J gave up 6 bases and V 7 bases, and 5 bases lay outside the gene matches.

This chain joins TRBV28 and TRBJ2-2, with D uncertain. Germline values: CDR1 MDHEN, CDR2 SYDVKM. The CDR3 has 14 residues. Trimming cost V 5 bases and J 1 base, with 8 bases left between them. CDR3 coding DNA: TGTGCCAGCAGTCGACGGGTGAACACCGGGGAGCTGTTTTTT. It is translated as CASSRRVNTGELFF. The full variable domain, its missing parts supplied by reference TRBV28 and TRBJ2-2, is DVKVTQSSRYLVKRTGEKVFLECVQDMDHENMFWYRQDPGLGLRLIYFSYDVKMKEKGDIPEGYSVSREKKERFSLILESASTNQTSMYLCASSRRVNTGELFFGEGSRLTVL.

This sequence joins TRBV29-1 and TRBJ2-7; D is perhaps TRBD1 (6 bases). This CDR3 has 15 residues. The germline V gene has CDR1 SQVTM and CDR2 ANQGSEA. V lost 4 bases to trimming and J lost 3 bases, with 19 bases between them. CDR3 in DNA: TGCAGCGTTGGACGGGTTCGAGGGACAATCTACGAGCAGTACTTC. Translating gives CSVGRVRGTIYEQYF.

The V call is TRBV5-4, the J call TRBJ2-7; 7 positions agree with TRBD2. CDR1 SGHNT and CDR2 YYREEE come from the germline V gene (reference sequence). The V segment lost 3 bases and the J segment 5 bases; nucleotides outside the gene matches: 5. The length of the CDR3 is 13 residues. The CDR3 DNA reads TGTGCCAGCAGCTCCGGGACTAACGACGAGCAGTACTTC. It translates to CASSSGTNDEQYF.

This chain connects TRBV5-1 to TRBJ1-2; 9 bases agree with TRBD1. The CDR3 consists of 15 residues. The germline V gene encodes CDR1 SGHRS and CDR2 YFSETQ. V dropped 4 bases and J dropped 1; count of bases not matched to a gene: 5. The DNA of the CDR3 is TGCGCCAGCAGCCGGGACAGGGCAGATAACTATGGCTACACCTTC. The encoded protein is CASSRDRADNYGYTF.

The chain combines TRBV5-4 with TRBJ2-5; TRBD2 matches 10 bases. Trimming took 4 bases from V and 1 from J; bases not matched to a gene: 7. Germline assignment: CDR1 SGHNT and CDR2 YYREEE (reference sequence). CDR3 size: 16 residues. The CDR3 DNA sequence: TGTGCCAGCAGCCCCCCGGGACTAGCGCGCCAAGAGACCCAGTACTTC. It translates to CASSPPGLARQETQYF.

The gene calls are TRBV30 and TRBJ2-1; weak D call: TRBD1 (6 bases). CDR1 is GTSNPN, CDR2 SVGIG, per germline (reference sequence). This CDR3 spans 13 amino acids. Trimming took off 2 bases at V and 2 bases at J, with 7 bases between the two ends. CDR3 sequence: CAWSRGTYNEQFF. In DNA form, the CDR3 reads TGTGCCTGGAGTAGGGGGACCTACAATGAGCAGTTCTTC. The variable domain in full, completed from reference TRBV30 and TRBJ2-1, reads SQTIHQWPATLVQPVGSPLSLECTVEGTSNPNLYWYRQAAGRGLQLLFYSVGIGQISSEVPQNLSASRPQDRQFILSSKKLLLSDSGFYLCAWSRGTYNEQFFGPGTRLTVL.

The chain is built from TRBV18 and TRBJ1-5, with TRBD1 identical over 7 bases. Per the germline V gene, CDR1 is KGHSH and CDR2 is LQKENI. With 3 bases clipped from V and 4 bases from J, the junction kept 6 bases outside the gene matches. This CDR3 has 15 amino acids. The CDR3 DNA reads as TGTGCCAGCTCACCGGGGACAGCTGGGAATCAGCCCCAGCATTTT. As protein: CASSPGTAGNQPQHF.

The chain has TRBV18 and TRBJ2-2, with 7 bases identical to TRBD2. V lost 2 bases and J lost 0; bases outside the gene matches: 3. The germline V gene has CDR1 KGHSH and CDR2 LQKENI. The length of the CDR3 is 16 residues. The DNA for the CDR3 is TGTGCCAGCTCACCAGGACGGGGGGCGAACACCGGGGAGCTGTTTTTT. Its translation: CASSPGRGANTGELFF.

This clone has a handful of counts. The chain uses TRBV28 and TRBJ2-7; possible D gene TRBD2, 6 bases. Trimming pared 6 bases from V and 4 bases from J, leaving 22 bases between. CDR1 is MDHEN, CDR2 SYDVKM, per germline. The CDR3 contains 16 residues. In DNA, the CDR3 is TGTGCCAGCAGCTATCTCCTTGGACTGGGGGGATACGAGCAGTACTTC. Translated: CASSYLLGLGGYEQYF.

V and J are TRBV24-1 and TRBJ1-5, with D perhaps matching TRBD1 (6 bases). Trimming cost V 1 base and J 14 bases, with 17 bases left between them. Germline V gene sequence: CDR1 KGHDR, CDR2 SFDVKD. CDR3 length: 14 amino acids. The CDR3 bases are TGTGCCACCAGTGATTTAAGGGGCACAGGGAAAAAGCATTTT. It is translated as CATSDLRGTGKKHF.

This chain links TRBV7-2 with TRBJ2-7; no clear D gene. The CDR3 contains 14 residues. Germline V gives CDR1 SGHTA, CDR2 FQGNSA. The germline V and J ends were trimmed by 5 bases and 6 bases, with 17 bases remaining between them. CDR3 DNA: TGTGCCAGCAGCGCCCGACTCAGTTTCAGCGAGCAGTACTTC. It specifies CASSARLSFSEQYF.

This sequence joins TRBV6-5 and TRBJ2-2, with TRBD1 as a possible D gene (5 bases). Germline V gene lookup returns CDR1 MNHEY and CDR2 SVGAGI. The CDR3 has 14 amino acids. Trimming shortened V by 5 bases and J by 5 bases, and 12 bases separated the two germline ends. Here the CDR3 DNA reads TGTGCCAGCAGTATTGACAGACCTACCGGGGAGCTGTTTTTT. This encodes CASSIDRPTGELFF.